This T cell receptor (beta chain) was observed in a study of metastatic and nonmetastatic thyroid tumors. Overall study: From malignant and benign thyroid patients, repertoires in blood and in tumor or nodule tissue were compared. Whole-study findings and limits: Compared with benign nodules, malignant thyroid tumors were reported to have significantly higher TCR beta diversity in both blood and tumor.

All patients were treatment-naive before thyroid surgery. CDR3 length: 12 residues. Deletions cut 0 bases from V and 5 bases from J, with 5 bases between. Germline lookup yields CDR1 SGHRS and CDR2 YFSETQ. This clone came up many times. No antigen is known for it. Authors' data handling: Clinicopathological groups differed in CDR3, with these differences serving to build a distant-metastasis classifier for papillary thyroid cancer. TCRdb re-analyzed the PCR reads using MiXCR. What appears here as the V and J calls and clone size reflects TCRdb's work, not the paper's. The top ten hold over 9.5% of the sample, which has approximately 32,000 clones, about a sixth seen once.

V and J are TRBV5-1 and TRBJ2-5; no clear D gene. The sample taken for sequencing was blood. This receptor was obtained from a female donor with papillary thyroid cancer or a benign thyroid nodule (not recorded which). Some clones in this sample may be carry-over from other donors' samples. CDR3 sequence reads: CASSLAEETQYF. The CDR3 DNA reads as TGCGCCAGCAGCTTGGCCGAGGAGACCCAGTACTTC.